This T cell receptor (beta chain) was sequenced during a study of shared clonotypes between healthy human individuals. The ends lost 6 bases at V and 1 base at J; junction bases unmatched: 11. Germline CDR1 reads MGHDK; CDR2 reads SYGVNS. The CDR3 sequence is 17 residues long. Unsorted PBMC replicate PCRs used around 320 ng DNA, 32,000 or so T cell genomes. The method was immunoSEQ multiplex PCR; TCRdb's version includes in-frame clones alone and lacks a portion of them. This table holds some 530,000 clones, over 70% found once. The sequenced material came from PBMCs. The chain recombines TRBV25-1 with TRBJ1-1; 10 bases match TRBD1. This receptor was obtained from a middle-aged woman in good health. Some clones in this sample may be carry-over from other donors' samples. CDR3 amino acids: CASRQTGTGASNTEAFF. In nucleotides, the CDR3 is TGTGCCAGCAGACAAACCGGGACAGGGGCTTCGAACACTGAAGCTTTCTTT.